Each of the 30 T cell receptor beta chains below was sequenced from the same sample in a study. MiXCR, run by TCRdb on the 5' RACE reads, gives a single entry per CDR3 protein. The sample records tens of thousands of distinct CDR3 sequences, 26% being singletons. Tregs were sorted as CD4+CD25+CD127-/low cells. Material: tumor-infiltrating Tregs sorted from the breast tumor. The receptors stem from a female donor with breast cancer.

The table lists this clonotype with many counts. The rearrangement uses TRBV7-8 and TRBJ1-1, with 7 bases matching TRBD1. V shed 5 bases and J 0 bases; nucleotides not matched to a gene: 6. Germline lookup yields CDR1 SGHVS and CDR2 FQNEAQ. This CDR3 contains 15 residues. CDR3 amino acids: CASSPLQGMNTEAFF. CDR3 DNA: TGTGCCAGCAGCCCCCTACAGGGGATGAACACTGAAGCTTTCTTT.

The chain has TRBV7-2 and TRBJ2-5; a possible D gene is TRBD1 (6 bases). This CDR3 is built from 14 residues. In germline, CDR1 is SGHTA, CDR2 FQGNSA. Deletions cut 2 bases from V and 5 bases from J, with 12 bases between. CDR3 in amino acids: CASSLSRDRETQYF. CDR3 nucleotides: TGTGCCAGCAGCTTAAGTCGAGACAGGGAGACCCAGTACTTC.

The sample holds many counts of this clonotype. This chain links TRBV6-2 or TRBV6-3 with TRBJ2-1, with TRBD2 matching 9 bases. The CDR3 totals 14 residues. The germline CDR1 and CDR2 sequences are MNHEY and SVGEGT. V lost 2 bases, J lost 15 bases, and 11 bases stayed unmatched. The CDR3 protein is CASSYVTSGAGTFF. Written as DNA, the CDR3 is TGTGCCAGCAGTTACGTGACTAGCGGCGCGGGCACGTTCTTC.

The CDR3 sequence: CASSLTVVRETQYF. CDR3 nucleotides: TGTGCCAGCAGTTTGACCGTTGTGCGAGAGACCCAGTACTTC. The chain links TRBV6-5 to TRBJ2-5, with D uncertain. The CDR3 sequence is 14 residues long. The ends were cut back, 4 bases at V and 4 bases at J, with 13 bases in the middle. Per germline, CDR1 MNHEY and CDR2 SVGAGI.

This clonotype was observed a few times. V is TRBV7-8 and J is TRBJ2-7, with 7 bases fitting TRBD1. The CDR3 has 13 amino acids. V shed 1 base and J 5 bases; nucleotides not matched to a gene: 2. The germline V gene has CDR1 SGHVS and CDR2 FQNEAQ. As DNA, the CDR3 is TGTGCCAGCAGCTTAGGACAGGGCCACGAGCAGTACTTC. Its protein product is CASSLGQGHEQYF.

The genes are TRBV28 and TRBJ2-1; 11 positions agree with TRBD2. Germline V gives CDR1 MDHEN, CDR2 SYDVKM. Unmatched junction bases numbered 10, after V lost 7 bases and J lost 8 bases. The CDR3 runs 15 residues. The DNA for the CDR3 is TGTGCCAGCAACACGGGACTAGCGGAGTACGATGAGCAGTTCTTC. Amino acids: CASNTGLAEYDEQFF.

In this sample, this clonotype turned up many times. V is TRBV6-1 and J is TRBJ1-2; D remains unclear. This CDR3 is built from 13 residues. V lost 0 bases and J 3 bases, leaving 5 bases between the germline ends. Germline V lookup: CDR1 MNHNS, CDR2 SASEGT. CDR3 coding DNA: TGTGCCAGCAGTGAAGCGGCAGACTATGGCTACACCTTC. Translation gives CASSEAADYGYTF.

The gene calls are TRBV28 and TRBJ1-5; possible D gene TRBD1, 6 bases. Looked up from germline, CDR1 is MDHEN and CDR2 is SYDVKM. V was cut by 6 bases and J by 5 bases, with 11 bases left in between. CDR3 length: 13 amino acids. The CDR3 coding sequence is TGTGCCAGCAGACAGGGCGGGGATCAGCCCCAGCATTTT. It encodes CASRQGGDQPQHF.

On this clonotype itself: Since no conserved phenylalanine or tryptophan closes the CDR3, a read error is the likely cause. The chain links TRBV6-5 to TRBJ1-2, with TRBD1 as a possible D gene (6 bases). The germline V gene has CDR1 MNHEY and CDR2 SVGAGI. V was clipped by 7 bases and J by 8 bases, with 14 bases between them. The CDR3 loop spans 12 amino acids. CDR3: CASKYEGGGYTL. Written as DNA, the CDR3 is TGTGCCAGCAAGTACGAGGGGGGAGGCTACACCCTC.

As for this clonotype: One end of the junction is discordant with germline, which a read error may explain. The CDR3, as DNA: TGCGCCAACAGCTTGTTTGTGCGCGGCCAGGCGGCCAATGAGCAGTTCTTC. Translating gives CANSLFVRGQAANEQFF. The chain combines TRBV5-1 with TRBJ2-1, with D unresolved. CDR3 length equals 17 residues. Germline lookup yields CDR1 SGHRS and CDR2 YFSETQ.

V and J are TRBV7-9 and TRBJ2-1; possible D gene TRBD1, 5 bases. The CDR3 is 14 amino acids. CDR1 SEHNR and CDR2 FQNEAQ come from the germline V gene (reference sequence). Trimming left V 8 bases short and J 3 bases short, with 14 bases between. The CDR3 loop is CASGHGWDYNEQFF. The DNA of the CDR3 is TGTGCCAGCGGACACGGGTGGGACTACAATGAGCAGTTCTTC.

The sample holds many counts of this clonotype. The J gene is TRBJ2-7, the V gene TRBV12-3 or TRBV12-4, with TRBD1 matching over 7 bases. This CDR3 is built from 20 residues. V shed 1 base, J shed 0 bases, and the junction held 18 bases outside the gene matches. CDR3 sequence reads: CASSLVARGMRTPSSYEQYF. The CDR3 coding sequence is TGTGCCAGCAGTTTAGTGGCCAGGGGGATGCGGACCCCGAGCTCCTACGAGCAGTACTTC.

The V gene is TRBV6-5, the J gene TRBJ2-6; TRBD2 might be the D (5 bases). Trimming cost V 8 bases and J 0 bases, with 11 bases left between them. The CDR3 has 15 amino acids. Per the germline V gene, CDR1 is MNHEY and CDR2 is SVGAGI. CDR3 sequence: CASGPSFSGANVLTF. CDR3 sequence (DNA): TGTGCCAGCGGCCCTAGCTTCTCTGGGGCCAACGTCCTGACTTTC.

V is TRBV20-1 and J is TRBJ1-2; D might be TRBD1 (5 bases). V was clipped by 5 bases and J by 4 bases, with 14 bases between them. The CDR3 totals 13 residues. Germline loops: CDR1 DFQATT, CDR2 SNEGSKA (reference sequence). CDR3 residues: CSAPIDSVYGYTF. In DNA form, the CDR3 reads TGCAGTGCTCCCATCGACAGCGTCTATGGCTACACCTTC.

The rearrangement uses TRBV5-1 and TRBJ2-2; no definite D call. The CDR3 totals 13 residues. Trimming removed 3 bases from V and 1 base from J, with 4 bases in between. Germline V gene lookup returns CDR1 SGHRS and CDR2 YFSETQ. The CDR3 loop is CASSSGNTGELFF. DNA of the CDR3: TGCGCCAGCAGCTCTGGGAACACCGGGGAGCTGTTTTTT.

A few counts support this clonotype. The chain carries TRBV5-1 and TRBJ2-3, with D perhaps TRBD2 (6 bases). The CDR3 runs to 16 residues. Per the germline V gene, CDR1 is SGHRS and CDR2 is YFSETQ. V dropped 2 bases and J dropped 2 bases, with 15 bases sitting between them. CDR3: CASSLVSGSTTDTQYF. The DNA of the CDR3 is TGCGCCAGCAGCTTAGTCAGCGGGTCAACCACAGATACGCAGTATTTT.

The rearrangement joins TRBV7-9 to TRBJ2-6; TRBD2 aligns across 13 bases. Germline values: CDR1 SEHNR, CDR2 FQNEAQ (reference sequence). CDR3 length: 18 residues. The trim removed 4 bases at V and 2 bases at J, leaving 5 bases unmatched. CDR3 loop: CASSSGLAGDPGANVLTF. CDR3 coding DNA: TGTGCCAGCAGCTCAGGACTAGCGGGAGACCCTGGGGCCAACGTCCTGACTTTC.

This clonotype was observed a handful of times. The rearrangement uses TRBV20-1 and TRBJ2-5, with TRBD2 identical over 12 bases. CDR3 length equals 16 residues. Losses at the gene ends were 6 bases for V and 4 bases for J; bases not matched to a gene: 12. CDR1 DFQATT and CDR2 SNEGSKA come from the germline V gene (reference sequence). Written as DNA, the CDR3 is TGCAGTGCGGATTCCGGGACTAGCGGGTTTCGAGAGACCCAGTACTTC. It is translated as CSADSGTSGFRETQYF.

This chain links TRBV4-2 with TRBJ2-7, with 10 bases lining up with TRBD2. Gene TRBJ2-1 matches the end of the DNA better, so the J call may be wrong. Germline CDR1 reads LGHNA; CDR2 reads YNFKEQ. This CDR3 has 19 amino acids. The CDR3 DNA reads TGTGCCAGCAGCCAAGGCCTAGCGGGGGCCAGTAGCTCCTACAATGAGCAGTTCTTC. Protein sequence: CASSQGLAGASSSYNEQFF.

CDR3 DNA sequence: TGTGCCAGCAGAGCAAGCGTTTCTGGCTACACCTTC. Its translation is CASRASVSGYTF. The chain is built from TRBV28 and TRBJ1-2; D not certain. CDR1 and CDR2 from the germline V gene are MDHEN and SYDVKM. The V end lost 6 bases, the J end lost 7 bases, and 12 bases lay between the germline ends. The CDR3 is 12 residues long.

The V gene is TRBV20-1, the J gene TRBJ2-5; D tentatively reads TRBD1 or TRBD2 (7 bases each). Germline V CDR1 and CDR2: DFQATT, SNEGSKA (reference sequence). The V and J ends lost 3 bases and 7 bases respectively, with 21 bases between them. The CDR3 spans 15 residues. In DNA form, the CDR3 reads TGCAGTGCTAGTGCCAGGACAGGTCCGGGGGGGACCCAGTACTTC. Its protein product is CSASARTGPGGTQYF.

Only a few counts were recorded for this clonotype. J is TRBJ1-3 and V is TRBV4-1; no clear D. From germline, CDR1 is MGHRA and CDR2 YSYEKL. This CDR3 has 15 residues. The V and J ends lost 0 bases and 6 bases respectively, with 12 bases between them. DNA for the CDR3: TGCGCCAGCAGCCAAGATTTTTTTATGATAAACACCATATATTTT. Amino acid sequence: CASSQDFFMINTIYF.

The CDR3 DNA follows: TGTGCCAGCAGTTTAGCAGGGCACCAGCCCCAGCATTTT. It is translated as CASSLAGHQPQHF. V is TRBV12-3 or TRBV12-4 and J is TRBJ1-5, with D unclear. V was trimmed by 0 bases and J by 7 bases, leaving 7 bases between them. The CDR3 consists of 13 residues.

The J gene is TRBJ2-2, the V gene TRBV9; the D gene is possibly TRBD1 (6 bases). The germline V gene has CDR1 SGDLS and CDR2 YYNGEE. This CDR3 has 14 residues. Trimming cost V 3 bases and J 6 bases, with 12 bases left between them. This CDR3 reads CASSGTAGSGELFF. CDR3 DNA: TGTGCCAGCAGCGGGACAGCCGGTTCCGGGGAGCTGTTTTTT.

The CDR3 sequence: CASSLGKENTIYF. The CDR3 nucleotides read TGCGCCAGCAGCTTGGGGAAGGAGAACACCATATATTTT. The chain is built from TRBV5-1 and TRBJ1-3; D is unresolved. V dropped 0 bases and J dropped 7 bases, with 8 bases sitting between them. In germline, CDR1 is SGHRS, CDR2 YFSETQ. The CDR3 contains 13 residues.

The rearrangement joins TRBV28 to TRBJ2-2; perhaps TRBD1 as D (6 bases). Germline values: CDR1 MDHEN, CDR2 SYDVKM. V gave up 6 bases and J gave up 7 bases, with 15 bases separating them. The CDR3 totals 14 residues. DNA of the CDR3: TGTGCCAGCAGCTTAGGGGGAGTCGGCGGGGAGCTGTTTTTT. This encodes CASSLGGVGGELFF.

Details on this clonotype: This may be a read error, as it is one base from a much larger clone. The chain links TRBV2 to TRBJ2-5, with 12 nucleotides matching TRBD1. CDR3 length equals 15 residues. Germline V gives CDR1 SNHLY, CDR2 FYNNEI. V shed 7 bases and J 4 bases; nucleotides not matched to a gene: 7. This CDR3 reads CASTRDRGRRETQYF. DNA for the CDR3: TGTGCCAGCACCCGGGACAGGGGGCGAAGAGAGACCCAGTACTTC.

There are a few counts of this clonotype. The chain combines TRBV20-1 with TRBJ2-3; D might be TRBD1 (6 bases). From germline, CDR1 is DFQATT and CDR2 SNEGSKA (reference sequence). Trimming took 3 bases from V and 1 from J, leaving 14 bases between them. The CDR3 is 15 residues long. This CDR3 reads CSASRVNRGTDTQYF. DNA for the CDR3: TGCAGTGCTAGTAGAGTCAACAGGGGCACAGATACGCAGTATTTT.

The CDR3 DNA reads as TGTGCCAGCAGTTTAGAACCTCCTCTAGGACAGGGACACACCGGGGAGCTGTTTTTT. Protein sequence: CASSLEPPLGQGHTGELFF. The gene calls are TRBV12-3 or TRBV12-4 and TRBJ2-2, with 8 bases matching TRBD1. This CDR3 comprises 19 residues. V was clipped by 1 base and J by 3 bases; unmatched bases: 13.

The chain has TRBV20-1 and TRBJ2-1; no clear D gene. Germline lookup yields CDR1 DFQATT and CDR2 SNEGSKA (reference sequence). The length of the CDR3 is 11 residues. Trimming removed 4 bases from V and 5 bases from J, with 6 bases in between. CDR3 region: CSAKGHNEQFF. Written as DNA, the CDR3 is TGCAGTGCTAAAGGCCACAATGAGCAGTTCTTC.